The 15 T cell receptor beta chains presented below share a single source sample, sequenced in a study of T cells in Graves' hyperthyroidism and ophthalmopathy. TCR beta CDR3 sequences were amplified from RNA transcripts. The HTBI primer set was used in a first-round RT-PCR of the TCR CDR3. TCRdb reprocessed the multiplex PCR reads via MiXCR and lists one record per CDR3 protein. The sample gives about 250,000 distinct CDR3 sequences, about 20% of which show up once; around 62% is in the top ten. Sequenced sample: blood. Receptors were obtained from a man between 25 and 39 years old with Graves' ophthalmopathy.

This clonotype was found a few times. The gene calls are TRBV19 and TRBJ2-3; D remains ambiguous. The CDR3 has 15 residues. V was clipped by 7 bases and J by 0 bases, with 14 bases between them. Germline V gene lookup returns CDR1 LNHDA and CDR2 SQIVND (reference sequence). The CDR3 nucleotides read TGTGCCAGTACCACCGCGGATCAAAGCACAGATACGCAGTATTTT. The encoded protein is CASTTADQSTDTQYF. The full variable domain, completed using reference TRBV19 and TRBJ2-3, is DGGITQSPKYLFRKEGQNVTLSCEQNLNHDAMYWYRQDPGQGLRLIYYSQIVNDFQKGDIAEGYSVSREKKESFPLTVTSAQKNPTAFYLCASTTADQSTDTQYFGPGTRLTVL.

The CDR3 DNA follows: TGTGCCAGCACGACGGGACAAAACTATGGCTACACCTTC. It translates to CASTTGQNYGYTF. This chain joins TRBV6-1 and TRBJ1-2; the D gene is possibly TRBD1 (6 bases). The germline V gene has CDR1 MNHNS and CDR2 SASEGT. V dropped 7 bases and J dropped 2 bases, with 11 bases sitting between them. The CDR3 is 13 residues long.

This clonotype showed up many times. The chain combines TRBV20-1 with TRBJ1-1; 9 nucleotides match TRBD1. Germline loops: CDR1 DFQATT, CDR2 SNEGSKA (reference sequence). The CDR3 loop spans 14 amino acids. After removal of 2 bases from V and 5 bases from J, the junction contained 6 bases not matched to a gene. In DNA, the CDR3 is TGCAGTGCTAGACCACAACAGGGGGCAACTGAAGCTTTCTTT. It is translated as CSARPQQGATEAFF.

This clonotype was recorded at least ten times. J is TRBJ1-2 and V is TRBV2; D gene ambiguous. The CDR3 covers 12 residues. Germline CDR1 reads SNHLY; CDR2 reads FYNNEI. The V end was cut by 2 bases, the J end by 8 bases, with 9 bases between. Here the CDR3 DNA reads TGTGCCAGCAGTGAACCCGGGTGGGGCTACACCTTC. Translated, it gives CASSEPGWGYTF.

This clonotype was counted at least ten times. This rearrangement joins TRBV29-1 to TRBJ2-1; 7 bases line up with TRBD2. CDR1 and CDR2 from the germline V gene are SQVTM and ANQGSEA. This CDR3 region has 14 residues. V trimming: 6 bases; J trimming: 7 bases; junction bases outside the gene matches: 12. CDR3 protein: CSVERYRRENEQFF. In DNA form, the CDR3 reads TGCAGCGTCGAACGTTACCGGCGGGAGAATGAGCAGTTCTTC.

CDR3 sequence (DNA): TGTGCCAGCACCGACCCGTTTGATGGAATTGAGCAGTTCTTC. This translates into CASTDPFDGIEQFF. This chain links TRBV2 with TRBJ2-1; D remains ambiguous. Germline CDR1 reads SNHLY; CDR2 reads FYNNEI. The V end was cut by 7 bases, the J end by 9 bases, with 19 bases between. The CDR3 loop spans 14 amino acids. Using reference TRBV2 and TRBJ2-1 for the parts outside the CDR3, the full variable domain is EPEVTQTPSHQVTQMGQEVILRCVPISNHLYFYWYRQILGQKVEFLVSFYNNEISEKSEIFDDQFSVERPDGSNFTLKIRSTKLEDSAMYFCASTDPFDGIEQFFGPGTRLTVL.

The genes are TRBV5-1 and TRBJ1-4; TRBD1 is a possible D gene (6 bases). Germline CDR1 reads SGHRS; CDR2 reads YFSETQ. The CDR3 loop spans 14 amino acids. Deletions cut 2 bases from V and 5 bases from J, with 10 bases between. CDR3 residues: CASSLQGENEKLFF. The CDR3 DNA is TGCGCCAGCAGCTTACAGGGAGAAAATGAAAAACTGTTTTTT.

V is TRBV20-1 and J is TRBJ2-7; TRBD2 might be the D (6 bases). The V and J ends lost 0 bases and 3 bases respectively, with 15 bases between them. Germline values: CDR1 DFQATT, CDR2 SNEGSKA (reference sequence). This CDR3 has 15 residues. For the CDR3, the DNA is TGCAGTGCTAGAGATCCTAGCGCACAGTACTACGAGCAGTACTTC. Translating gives CSARDPSAQYYEQYF.

CDR3 region: CASSLRLNQPQHF. As DNA, the CDR3 is TGTGCCAGCAGCCTCAGACTAAATCAGCCCCAGCATTTT. The chain uses TRBV12-3 or TRBV12-4 and TRBJ1-5, with D unclear. The CDR3 is 13 amino acids. V was cut by 6 bases and J by 4 bases, with 10 bases left in between.

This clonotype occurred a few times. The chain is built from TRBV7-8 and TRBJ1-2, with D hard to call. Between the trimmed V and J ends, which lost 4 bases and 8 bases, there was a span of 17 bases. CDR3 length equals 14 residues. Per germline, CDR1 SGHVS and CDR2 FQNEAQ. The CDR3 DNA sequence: TGTGCCAGCAGCTCTTATGGGCGAAGATCGGGCTACACCTTC. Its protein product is CASSSYGRRSGYTF.

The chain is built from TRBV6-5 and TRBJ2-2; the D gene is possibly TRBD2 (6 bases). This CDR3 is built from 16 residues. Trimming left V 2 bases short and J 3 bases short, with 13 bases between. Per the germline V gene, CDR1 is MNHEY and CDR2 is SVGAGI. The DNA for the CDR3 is TGTGCCAGCAGTTACACGTTGGGACTCCACACCGGGGAGCTGTTTTTT. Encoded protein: CASSYTLGLHTGELFF.

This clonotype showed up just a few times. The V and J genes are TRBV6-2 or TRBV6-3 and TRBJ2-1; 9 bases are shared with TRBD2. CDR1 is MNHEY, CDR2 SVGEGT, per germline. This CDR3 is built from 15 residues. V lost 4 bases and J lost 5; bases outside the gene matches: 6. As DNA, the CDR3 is TGTGCCAGCAGTTCTAGTAGCGGGAGCCACAATGAGCAGTTCTTC. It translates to CASSSSSGSHNEQFF.

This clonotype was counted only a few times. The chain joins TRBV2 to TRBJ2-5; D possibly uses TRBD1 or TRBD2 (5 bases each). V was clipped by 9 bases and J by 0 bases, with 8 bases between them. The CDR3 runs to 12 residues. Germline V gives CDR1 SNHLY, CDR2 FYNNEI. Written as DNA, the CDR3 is TGTGCCAGGAGGGGCAACCAAGAGACCCAGTACTTC. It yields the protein CARRGNQETQYF.

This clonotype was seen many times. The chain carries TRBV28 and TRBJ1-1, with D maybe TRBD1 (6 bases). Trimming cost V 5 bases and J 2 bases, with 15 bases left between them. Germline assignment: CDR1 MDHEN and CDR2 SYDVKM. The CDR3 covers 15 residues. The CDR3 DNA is TGTGCCAGCAGTCCAGTCACAGGGTACAACACTGAAGCTTTCTTT. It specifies CASSPVTGYNTEAFF.

The CDR3 here is CASSQDPGSVKNIQYF. DNA of the CDR3: TGTGCCAGCAGCCAAGATCCGGGATCGGTCAAAAACATTCAGTACTTC. This chain links TRBV3-1 with TRBJ2-4; a possible D gene is TRBD2 (5 bases). The CDR3 totals 16 residues. Trimming stripped 0 bases from V and 3 bases from J, with 12 bases between. CDR1 is LGHDT, CDR2 YNNKEL, per germline (reference sequence).